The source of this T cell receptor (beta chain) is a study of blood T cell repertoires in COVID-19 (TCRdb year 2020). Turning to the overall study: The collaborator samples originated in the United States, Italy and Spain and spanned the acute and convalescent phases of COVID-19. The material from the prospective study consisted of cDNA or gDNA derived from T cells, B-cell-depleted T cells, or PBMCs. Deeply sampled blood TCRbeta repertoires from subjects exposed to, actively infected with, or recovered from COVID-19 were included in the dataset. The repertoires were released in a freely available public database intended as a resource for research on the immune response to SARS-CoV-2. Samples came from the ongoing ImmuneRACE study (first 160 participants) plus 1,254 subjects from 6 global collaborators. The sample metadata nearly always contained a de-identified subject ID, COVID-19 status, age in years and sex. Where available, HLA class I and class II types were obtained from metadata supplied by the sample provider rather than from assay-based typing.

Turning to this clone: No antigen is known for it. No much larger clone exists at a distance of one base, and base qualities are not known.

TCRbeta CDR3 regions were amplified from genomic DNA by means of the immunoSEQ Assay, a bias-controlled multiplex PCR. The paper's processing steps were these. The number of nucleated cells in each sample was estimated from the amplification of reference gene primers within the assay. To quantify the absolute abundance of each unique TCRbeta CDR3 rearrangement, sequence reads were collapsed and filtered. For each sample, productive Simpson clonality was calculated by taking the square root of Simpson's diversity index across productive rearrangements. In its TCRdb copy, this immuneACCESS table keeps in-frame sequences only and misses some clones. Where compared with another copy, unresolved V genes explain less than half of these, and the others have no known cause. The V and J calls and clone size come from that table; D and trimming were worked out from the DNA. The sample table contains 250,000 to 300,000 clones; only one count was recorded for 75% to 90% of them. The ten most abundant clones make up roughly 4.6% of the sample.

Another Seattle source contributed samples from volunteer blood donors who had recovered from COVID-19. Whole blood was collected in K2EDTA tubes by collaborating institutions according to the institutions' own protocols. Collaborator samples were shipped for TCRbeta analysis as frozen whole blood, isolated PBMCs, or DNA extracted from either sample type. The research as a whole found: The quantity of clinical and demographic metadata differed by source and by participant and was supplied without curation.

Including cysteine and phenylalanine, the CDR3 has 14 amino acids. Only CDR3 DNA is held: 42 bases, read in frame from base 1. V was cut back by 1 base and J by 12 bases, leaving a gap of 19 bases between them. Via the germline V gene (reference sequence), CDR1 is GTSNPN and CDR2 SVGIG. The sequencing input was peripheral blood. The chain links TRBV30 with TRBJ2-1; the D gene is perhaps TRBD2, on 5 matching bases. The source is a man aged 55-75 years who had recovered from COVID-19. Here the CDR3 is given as CAWSEGGPGVGQFF. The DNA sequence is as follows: TGTGCCTGGAGTGAAGGTGGCCCCGGGGTGGGGCAGTTCTTC.